This T cell receptor beta chain was recorded in a study of graft-versus-host responses after intestinal transplantation. The wider study: Recipients were given multivisceral, liver-intestinal, or isolated intestinal transplants.

Comment on this clone: Its specificity is not known.

TCRdb's table, derived via immunoSEQ multiplex PCR, lists solely in-frame clones and lacks some. The sample has 70,000 or so clones; over 70% are singletons. This CDR3 has 16 amino acids. Germline lookup yields CDR1 SGHRS and CDR2 YFSETQ. V lost 2 bases, J lost 4 bases, and 7 bases stayed unmatched. Material: unstimulated CD4+ T cells sorted from spleen or lymph node cells, obtained before transplant. The rearrangement uses TRBV5-1 and TRBJ2-2; 8 nucleotides align to TRBD1. This sequence was found in a human donor who was the organ donor for an intestinal transplant. The CDR3 spells CASSLHLTGGTGELFF. CDR3 coding DNA: TGCGCCAGCAGCTTACACTTAACAGGGGGCACCGGGGAGCTGTTTTTT.